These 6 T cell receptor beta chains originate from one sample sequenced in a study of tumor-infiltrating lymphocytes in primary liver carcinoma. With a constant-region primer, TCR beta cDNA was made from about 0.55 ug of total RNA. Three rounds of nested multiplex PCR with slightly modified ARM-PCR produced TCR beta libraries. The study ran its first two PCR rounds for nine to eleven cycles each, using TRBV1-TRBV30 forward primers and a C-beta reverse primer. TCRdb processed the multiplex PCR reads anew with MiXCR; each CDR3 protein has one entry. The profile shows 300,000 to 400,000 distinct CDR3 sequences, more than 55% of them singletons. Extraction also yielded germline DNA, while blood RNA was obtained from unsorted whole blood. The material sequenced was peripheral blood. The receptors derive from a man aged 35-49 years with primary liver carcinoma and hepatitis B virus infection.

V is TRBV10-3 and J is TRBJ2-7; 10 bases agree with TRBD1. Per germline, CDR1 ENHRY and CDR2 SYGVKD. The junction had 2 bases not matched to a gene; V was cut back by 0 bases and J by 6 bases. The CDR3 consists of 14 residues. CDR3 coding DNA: TGTGCCATCAGTGAGTCCGGGACAGGGGTCGAGCAGTACTTC. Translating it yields CAISESGTGVEQYF.

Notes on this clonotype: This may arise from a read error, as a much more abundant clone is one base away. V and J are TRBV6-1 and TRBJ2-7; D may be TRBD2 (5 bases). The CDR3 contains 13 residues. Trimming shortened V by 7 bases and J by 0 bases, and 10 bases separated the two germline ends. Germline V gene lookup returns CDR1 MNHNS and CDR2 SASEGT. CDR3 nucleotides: TGTGCCAGCACTTCGGGAAGCTCCTACGAGCAGTACTTC. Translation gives CASTSGSSYEQYF.

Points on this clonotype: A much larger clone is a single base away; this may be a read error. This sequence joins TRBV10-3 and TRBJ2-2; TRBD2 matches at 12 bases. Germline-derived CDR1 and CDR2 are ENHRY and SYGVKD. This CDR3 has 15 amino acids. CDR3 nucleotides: TGTGCCATCAGCACTAGCGGGAGGAGCACCGGGGAGCTGCTTTTT. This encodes CAISTSGRSTGELLF.

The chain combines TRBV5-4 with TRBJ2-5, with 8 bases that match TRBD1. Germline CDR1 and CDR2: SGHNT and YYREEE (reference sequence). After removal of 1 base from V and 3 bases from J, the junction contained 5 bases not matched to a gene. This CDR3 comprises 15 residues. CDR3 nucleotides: TGTGCCAGCAGCTTGACAGGACAGGGCGAAGAGACCCAGTACTTC. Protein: CASSLTGQGEETQYF. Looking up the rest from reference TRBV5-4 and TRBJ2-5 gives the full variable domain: ETGVTQSPTHLIKTRGQQVTLRCSSQSGHNTVSWYQQALGQGPQFIFQYYREEENGRGNFPPRFSGLQFPNYSSELNVNALELDDSALYLCASSLTGQGEETQYFGPGTRLLVL.

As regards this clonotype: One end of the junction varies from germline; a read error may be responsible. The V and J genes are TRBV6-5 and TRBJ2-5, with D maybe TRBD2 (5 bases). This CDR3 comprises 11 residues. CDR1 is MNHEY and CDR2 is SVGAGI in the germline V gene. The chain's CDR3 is CASTSGETHCF. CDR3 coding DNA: TGTGCCAGCACCTCCGGGGAGACCCATTGCTTC.

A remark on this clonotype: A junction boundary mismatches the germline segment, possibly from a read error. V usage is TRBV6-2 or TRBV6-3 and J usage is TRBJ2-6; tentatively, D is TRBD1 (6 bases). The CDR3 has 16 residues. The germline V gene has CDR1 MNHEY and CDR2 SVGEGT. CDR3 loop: CATKGRFPSGANVPTF. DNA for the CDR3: TGTGCCACCAAGGGCAGGTTTCCTTCAGGGGCCAACGTCCCGACTTTC.